Included here is one T cell receptor beta chain sequence, with context. These data originate in a study of blood T cell repertoires in COVID-19. The germline V gene has CDR1 MNHNS and CDR2 SASEGT. The CDR3 sequence is 16 residues long. V lost 2 bases, J lost 0 bases, and 11 bases lay in between. Per the original data handling: By means of reference gene primer amplification, nucleated cell counts were estimated. Repertoires were generated with immunoSEQ multiplex PCR, while TCRdb's copy carries only in-frame clones and drops some. That table gives V, J and clone size, and the DNA gave D and trimming. The table includes about 200,000 clones, approximately 87% detected once.

The TCR sequence derives from a man aged 55-75 years who had recovered from COVID-19. Material for sequencing was peripheral blood. The chain combines TRBV6-1 with TRBJ1-3; D unresolved. CDR3 sequence reads: CASSEPGMPSGNTIYF. The CDR3 DNA follows: TGTGCCAGCAGTGAACCGGGGATGCCCTCTGGAAACACCATATATTTT.